A single sample is the source of the 8 T cell receptor beta chains below, sequenced in a study of cytomegalovirus exposure and HLA in healthy donors. The assay was immunoSEQ multiplex PCR, and TCRdb's table has in-frame clones only and misses some. The repertoire includes hundreds of thousands of clones, roughly 86% of them detected once, and about 1.2% sits in the top ten. Sequenced material: PBMCs. These receptors were obtained from a young woman in good health and CMV-seropositive.

This sequence joins TRBV5-1 and TRBJ2-5, with D maybe TRBD1 (5 bases). Per the germline V gene, CDR1 is SGHRS and CDR2 is YFSETQ. V was trimmed by 4 bases and J by 6 bases, leaving 13 bases between them. The CDR3 consists of 13 residues. The CDR3 DNA sequence: TGCGCCAGCAGCGAAGGTCAGGGTAAGACCCAGTACTTC. This sequence encodes CASSEGQGKTQYF.

This clone was observed a few times. The CDR3 here is CASSLQGKKNQPQHF. For the CDR3, the DNA is TGTGCCAGCAGTTTACAGGGGAAGAAGAATCAGCCCCAGCATTTT. The J gene is TRBJ1-5, the V gene TRBV6-5; 7 nucleotides match TRBD1. Germline V gene data show CDR1 as MNHEY and CDR2 as SVGAGI. J gave up 4 bases and V 4 bases, and 7 bases lay outside the gene matches. The CDR3 contains 15 residues.

The chain employs TRBV5-4 and TRBJ2-7; TRBD1 matches 11 bases. There are 14 residues in the CDR3. Trimming cost V 4 bases and J 7 bases; bases outside gene matches: 7. Looked up from germline, CDR1 is SGHNT and CDR2 is YYREEE (reference sequence). The CDR3 DNA follows: TGTGCCAGCAGCACCGGACAGGGGGCGTGGGAGCAGTACTTC. Its translation: CASSTGQGAWEQYF.

The chain recombines TRBV6-1 with TRBJ2-7; D is uncertain. V lost 4 bases and J 9 bases, leaving 7 bases between the germline ends. The CDR3 sequence is 10 residues long. Germline CDR1 MNHNS, CDR2 SASEGT. CDR3 sequence (DNA): TGTGCCAGCAGTGTTTATGTGCAGTACTTC. Translation gives CASSVYVQYF.

The chain recombines TRBV19 with TRBJ2-3; 9 bases map to TRBD2. Germline V lookup: CDR1 LNHDA, CDR2 SQIVND (reference sequence). CDR3 length equals 14 residues. Germline trimming cut 8 bases from V and 3 bases from J; bases unmatched to any gene: 6. The CDR3 DNA follows: TGTGCCAGTTCCGGGACTAGCAGGACAGATACGCAGTATTTT. It encodes CASSGTSRTDTQYF.

The V call is TRBV2, the J call TRBJ1-4; the match to TRBD1 covers 9 bases. Germline loops: CDR1 SNHLY, CDR2 FYNNEI. With V trimmed by 7 bases and J by 8 bases, 5 bases remained unmatched. This CDR3 comprises 13 residues. CDR3 region: CASTGQGREKLFF. DNA for the CDR3: TGTGCCAGCACTGGACAGGGGAGGGAAAAACTGTTTTTT. The whole variable domain, remainder taken from reference TRBV2 and TRBJ1-4, is EPEVTQTPSHQVTQMGQEVILRCVPISNHLYFYWYRQILGQKVEFLVSFYNNEISEKSEIFDDQFSVERPDGSNFTLKIRSTKLEDSAMYFCASTGQGREKLFFGSGTQLSVL.

This chain links TRBV30 with TRBJ2-7; TRBD1 might be the D (6 bases). Looked up from germline, CDR1 is GTSNPN and CDR2 is SVGIG (reference sequence). Trimming took off 2 bases at V and 6 bases at J, with 17 bases between the two ends. The CDR3 consists of 14 residues. The CDR3 sequence is CAWSPPGRGGEQYF. CDR3 DNA sequence: TGTGCCTGGAGTCCTCCGGGACGAGGGGGCGAGCAGTACTTC.

The genes are TRBV4-1 and TRBJ2-4, with 8 bases lining up with TRBD1. This CDR3 comprises 16 residues. Germline trimming cut 1 base from V and 1 base from J; bases unmatched to any gene: 3. Germline lookup yields CDR1 MGHRA and CDR2 YSYEKL. DNA for the CDR3: TGCGCCAGCAGCCAAGTTTGGGACAGGGCCAAAAACATTCAGTACTTC. Translated: CASSQVWDRAKNIQYF.